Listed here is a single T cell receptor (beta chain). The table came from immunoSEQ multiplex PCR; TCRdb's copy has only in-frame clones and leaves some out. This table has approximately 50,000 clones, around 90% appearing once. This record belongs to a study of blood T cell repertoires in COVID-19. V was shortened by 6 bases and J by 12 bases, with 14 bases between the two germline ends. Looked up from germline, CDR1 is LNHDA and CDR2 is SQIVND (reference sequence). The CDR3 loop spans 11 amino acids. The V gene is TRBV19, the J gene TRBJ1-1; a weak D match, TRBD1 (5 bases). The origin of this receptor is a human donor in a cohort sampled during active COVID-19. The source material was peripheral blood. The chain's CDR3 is CASRTDSRSFF. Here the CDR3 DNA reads TGTGCCAGTAGAACCGACAGTAGGTCTTTCTTT.